This T cell receptor beta chain appears in the sequencing data of a study of cytomegalovirus exposure and HLA in healthy donors. About this clone: The antigen is unknown.

Germline V gene data show CDR1 as ENHRY and CDR2 as SYGVKD. J lost 2 bases, V lost 10 bases, and 6 bases had no gene match. CDR3 length equals 14 residues. Study-wide points: Among donors in an Asian-associated ancestry cluster, a later analysis reportedly found fewer N-insertions than the roughly 680-donor mean. Per published reports, the classifier diagnosed cytomegalovirus status with high specificity and sensitivity. In a later analysis, across HLA loci, associated TCR counts were highest for DRB1, lowest for HLA-C.

Amplification used 60 Vbeta primers and 13 Jbeta primers. Profiled with immunoSEQ multiplex PCR; TCRdb holds only in-frame clones, not every one. Its table lists some 150,000 clones. The V gene is TRBV10-3, the J gene TRBJ1-5, with 9 positions matching TRBD1. The clonotype originates from a woman between 18 and 30 years old in good health and CMV-seropositive. The sample was PBMCs. The CDR3 here is CATRDREGNQPQHF. The CDR3, as DNA: TGTGCCACCCGGGACAGGGAGGGCAATCAGCCCCAGCATTTT.